Described below is a single T cell receptor (beta chain) sequence and its context. This entry is derived from a study of blood T cell repertoires in COVID-19. Turning to the study itself: From the United States, Italy and Spain came samples of acute and convalescent COVID-19. Nucleic acid was either cDNA or gDNA, and it came from T cells, B-cell-depleted T cells, or PBMCs.

In the authors' workflow: Scientists estimated how many nucleated cells there were by amplifying reference gene primers. The data were produced by immunoSEQ multiplex PCR, yet TCRdb's version contains in-frame clones alone and is incomplete. The V and J calls and clone size are taken from that table; D and trimming were inferred from the DNA. The table shows some 41,000 clones, with about nine tenths occurring only once. Per germline, CDR1 SGHDT and CDR2 YYEEEE. V lost 2 bases, J lost 10 bases, and 5 bases stayed unmatched. The CDR3 covers 14 residues. This receptor was taken from a human donor in a cohort sampled during active COVID-19. Sequenced input: peripheral blood. The rearrangement links TRBV5-6 to TRBJ1-6; TRBD1 agrees at 8 bases. The CDR3 is CASSFRTGNSPLHF. The CDR3 DNA is TGTGCCAGCAGCTTCCGGACAGGGAACTCACCCCTCCACTTT.